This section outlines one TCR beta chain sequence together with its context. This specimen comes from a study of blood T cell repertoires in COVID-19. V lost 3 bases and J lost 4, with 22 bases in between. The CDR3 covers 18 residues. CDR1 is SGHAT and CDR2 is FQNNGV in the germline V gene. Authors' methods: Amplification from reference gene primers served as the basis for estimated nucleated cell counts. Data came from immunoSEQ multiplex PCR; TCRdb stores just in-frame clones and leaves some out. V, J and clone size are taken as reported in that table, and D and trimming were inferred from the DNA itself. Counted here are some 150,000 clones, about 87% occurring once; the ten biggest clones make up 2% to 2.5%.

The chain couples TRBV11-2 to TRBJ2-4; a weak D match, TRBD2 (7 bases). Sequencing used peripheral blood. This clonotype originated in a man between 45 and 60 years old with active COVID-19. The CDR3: CASSFGGASGVAKNIQYF. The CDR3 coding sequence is TGTGCCAGCAGCTTTGGGGGGGCCTCAGGTGTTGCGAAAAACATTCAGTACTTC. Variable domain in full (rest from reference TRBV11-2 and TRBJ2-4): EAGVAQSPRYKIIEKRQSVAFWCNPISGHATLYWYQQILGQGPKLLIQFQNNGVVDDSQLPKDRFSAERLKGVDSTLKIQPAKLEDSAVYLCASSFGGASGVAKNIQYFGAGTRLSVL.